One sample yielded the 29 T cell receptor beta chains listed below, sequenced in a study of response to subunit inactivated influenza vaccine. TCRdb called the RT-PCR reads again in MiXCR, with one record for every CDR3 protein. The sample lists over 400,000 distinct CDR3 sequences; around 9.9% were seen once. The sequences come from PBMCs from blood, collected around seven weeks after vaccination. Receptors originate from a man aged 50 to 59 who received an inactivated influenza vaccine.

This clonotype was observed a handful of times. The chain is built from TRBV5-1 and TRBJ2-3, with D perhaps matching TRBD1 (7 bases). This CDR3 is 14 amino acids long. Germline V gene lookup returns CDR1 SGHRS and CDR2 YFSETQ. V lost 3 bases to trimming and J lost 3 bases, with 11 bases between them. The CDR3 is CASSWTGGTDTQYF. The CDR3 DNA is TGCGCCAGCAGCTGGACAGGAGGGACAGATACGCAGTATTTT.

This rearrangement joins TRBV18 to TRBJ2-5, with TRBD1 matching 12 bases. The V gene end was trimmed by 6 bases and the J gene end by 4 bases; junction bases not matched to a gene: 9. This CDR3 has 16 residues. Germline V lookup: CDR1 KGHSH, CDR2 LQKENI. The CDR3, as DNA: TGTGCCAGCTCCGTGGGGACAGGGGGCTTTACAGAGACCCAGTACTTC. This sequence encodes CASSVGTGGFTETQYF.

This clonotype came up many times. This chain uses TRBV5-1 with TRBJ1-1, with D possibly matching TRBD1 (5 bases). The CDR3 is 14 residues long. V lost 0 bases and J lost 4, with 10 bases in between. Germline V CDR1 and CDR2: SGHRS, YFSETQ. CDR3 region: CASSLGRVGTEAFF. The CDR3 DNA follows: TGCGCCAGCAGCTTGGGCAGGGTCGGCACTGAAGCTTTCTTT.

V usage is TRBV29-1 and J usage is TRBJ1-1, with a tentative D call TRBD1 (6 bases). The CDR3 runs 15 residues. The germline V gene encodes CDR1 SQVTM and CDR2 ANQGSEA. V was clipped by 7 bases and J by 1 base, with 19 bases between them. For the CDR3, the DNA is TGCAGCGCGTCAGGGGCCCCAACGGCGAACACTGAAGCTTTCTTT. This gives the protein CSASGAPTANTEAFF.

This clonotype appeared a few times. V is TRBV6-5 and J is TRBJ2-5, with TRBD2 matching over 8 bases. The trim removed 3 bases at V and 4 bases at J, leaving 13 bases unmatched. The germline CDR1 and CDR2 sequences are MNHEY and SVGAGI. The CDR3 is made up of 17 amino acids. The CDR3 DNA follows: TGTGCCAGCAGTTATTATTGGGAAGCGGGAGAGTTAGAGACCCAGTACTTC. Translation: CASSYYWEAGELETQYF.

This clonotype has just a few counts. The chain recombines TRBV20-1 with TRBJ2-1; TRBD2 agrees at 10 bases. The V gene's germline CDR1 is DFQATT and CDR2 SNEGSKA (reference sequence). After removal of 6 bases from V and 8 bases from J, the junction contained 10 bases not matched to a gene. The CDR3 has 14 residues. CDR3 coding DNA: TGCAGTGCGAGTCGGCTAGCGGGAGACGATGAGCAGTTCTTC. Translated: CSASRLAGDDEQFF.

At least ten counts were recorded for this clonotype. The chain carries TRBV20-1 and TRBJ2-5, with 13 bases matching TRBD2. The CDR3 totals 14 residues. Germline CDR1 and CDR2: DFQATT and SNEGSKA (reference sequence). V shed 3 bases, J shed 7 bases, and the junction held 5 bases outside the gene matches. This chain's CDR3 is CSARATSGGVTQYF. The CDR3 DNA reads TGCAGTGCTAGGGCAACTAGCGGGGGGGTGACCCAGTACTTC.

This clonotype turned up a few times. This chain joins TRBV11-2 and TRBJ2-7; 12 bases line up with TRBD2. Germline CDR1 and CDR2: SGHAT and FQNNGV. The CDR3 has 15 amino acids. The V and J ends lost 0 bases and 5 bases, in that order; junction bases with no gene match: 2. CDR3 DNA: TGTGCCAGCAGCTTAGAGACTAGCGGGAGACACGAGCAGTACTTC. Its translation: CASSLETSGRHEQYF.

There are a few counts of this clonotype. V gene TRBV4-2 combines with J gene TRBJ1-3; a weak D match, TRBD1 (6 bases). The V end lost 5 bases, the J end lost 4 bases, and 12 bases lay between the germline ends. The CDR3 contains 14 residues. CDR1 is LGHNA and CDR2 is YNFKEQ in the germline V gene. The CDR3 region has the DNA TGTGCCAGCAGCAAGGGGGGGACGGGAAACACCATATATTTT. Translated: CASSKGGTGNTIYF.

There are many counts of this clonotype. This rearrangement joins TRBV7-2 to TRBJ2-5; 12 positions agree with TRBD2. This CDR3 has 14 amino acids. The trim removed 6 bases at V and 6 bases at J, leaving 5 bases unmatched. Germline loops: CDR1 SGHTA, CDR2 FQGNSA. The CDR3 nucleotides read TGTGCCAGCAGACCGACTAGCGGGGGCAAGACCCAGTACTTC. This translates into CASRPTSGGKTQYF.

This clonotype appeared a few times. V gene TRBV5-1 combines with J gene TRBJ2-1; 9 positions agree with TRBD1. The J segment lost 7 bases and the V segment lost 4 bases, leaving 12 bases of the junction unmatched. The CDR3 runs 16 residues. The germline V gene has CDR1 SGHRS and CDR2 YFSETQ. The CDR3 DNA sequence: TGCGCCAGCAGCCTGATGGCCGGGACAGGGTCGAATGAGCAGTTCTTC. It is translated as CASSLMAGTGSNEQFF.

This clonotype was detected only a few times. V and J are TRBV20-1 and TRBJ2-5; TRBD2 agrees at 7 bases. V lost 5 bases, J lost 0 bases, and 9 bases stayed unmatched. CDR1 is DFQATT, CDR2 SNEGSKA, per germline (reference sequence). The CDR3 length is 15 residues. In nucleotides, the CDR3 is TGCAGTGCTTCCCTAGCGGAGACGTACCAAGAGACCCAGTACTTC. Encoded protein: CSASLAETYQETQYF.

This clonotype was seen many times. The rearrangement joins TRBV9 to TRBJ1-6; perhaps TRBD1 as D (6 bases). The germline V gene has CDR1 SGDLS and CDR2 YYNGEE. V lost 2 bases and J lost 6, with 15 bases in between. This CDR3 has 16 residues. The CDR3 spells CASSVTPGQSNSPLHF. DNA of the CDR3: TGTGCCAGCAGCGTGACCCCGGGACAAAGTAATTCACCCCTCCACTTT.

This clonotype appeared many times. The chain joins TRBV7-8 to TRBJ1-1; the match to TRBD1 covers 8 bases. The CDR3 extends over 14 amino acids. With 1 base clipped from V and 7 bases from J, the junction kept 5 bases outside the gene matches. CDR1 and CDR2 (germline): SGHVS, FQNEAQ. CDR3 sequence (DNA): TGTGCCAGCAGCTTAGTTACAGGGGGTTTTGAAGCTTTCTTT. Protein: CASSLVTGGFEAFF.

This clonotype was picked up a small number of times. The rearrangement joins TRBV20-1 to TRBJ1-5; D is possibly TRBD1 (5 bases). The V gene lost 7 bases and the J gene lost 4 bases, with 11 bases spanning the gap. Germline CDR1 and CDR2: DFQATT and SNEGSKA (reference sequence). The CDR3 consists of 12 residues. The DNA for the CDR3 is TGCAGTGTATCATGGGGGAATCAGCCCCAGCATTTT. It yields the protein CSVSWGNQPQHF.

The rearrangement uses TRBV7-2 and TRBJ2-5; 8 bases are a match to TRBD1. The CDR3 runs to 13 residues. The ends lost 6 bases at V and 6 bases at J; junction bases unmatched: 6. CDR1 is SGHTA and CDR2 is FQGNSA in the germline V gene. CDR3 region: CASRPTGVQTQYF. The CDR3 coding sequence is TGTGCCAGCAGACCGACAGGGGTACAGACCCAGTACTTC.

The chain employs TRBV20-1 and TRBJ1-2; D ambiguous. The V end lost 1 base, the J end lost 1 base, and 10 bases lay between the germline ends. The CDR3 extends over 14 amino acids. CDR1 and CDR2 (germline): DFQATT, SNEGSKA (reference sequence). The CDR3 loop reads CSARGGGFNYGYTF. CDR3 bases: TGCAGTGCTAGAGGCGGCGGGTTTAACTATGGCTACACCTTC.

The chain recombines TRBV20-1 with TRBJ2-1, with TRBD1 matching over 8 bases. The CDR3 contains 15 residues. With V trimmed by 3 bases and J by 8 bases, 12 bases remained unmatched. CDR1 and CDR2 (germline): DFQATT, SNEGSKA (reference sequence). For the CDR3, the DNA is TGCAGTGCTAGTCCCCGGACAGGGCGTTTCGATGAGCAGTTCTTC. Its translation: CSASPRTGRFDEQFF.

The J gene is TRBJ2-3, the V gene TRBV6-1; no clear D. Trimming took 10 bases from V and 1 from J, leaving 15 bases between them. CDR3 length equals 14 residues. Germline values: CDR1 MNHNS, CDR2 SASEGT. This CDR3 reads CATALEDGTDTQYF. CDR3 DNA: TGTGCCACCGCGTTAGAAGACGGCACAGATACGCAGTATTTT.

This clonotype was counted between two and nine times. The chain links TRBV7-9 to TRBJ1-1; D gene ambiguous. The length of the CDR3 is 13 residues. Germline CDR1 SEHNR, CDR2 FQNEAQ (reference sequence). Deletions cut 1 base from V and 4 bases from J, with 7 bases between. DNA for the CDR3: TGTGCCAGCAGCTTAGGGCCGGCCACTGAAGCTTTCTTT. Its translation: CASSLGPATEAFF. Based on the CDR3 plus reference TRBV7-9 and TRBJ1-1, the full variable domain is DTGVSQNPRHKITKRGQNVTFRCDPISEHNRLYWYRQTLGQGPEFLTYFQNEAQLEKSRLLSDRFSAERPKGSFSTLEIQRTEQGDSAMYLCASSLGPATEAFFGQGTRLTVV.

This clonotype was recorded at least ten times. The chain couples TRBV7-8 to TRBJ2-2, with TRBD1 identical over 8 bases. Trimming cost V 4 bases and J 1 base; bases outside gene matches: 2. The CDR3 runs 15 residues. Germline assignment: CDR1 SGHVS and CDR2 FQNEAQ. CDR3: CASSSGQVNTGELFF. The CDR3 nucleotides are TGTGCCAGCAGCTCGGGACAGGTGAACACCGGGGAGCTGTTTTTT.

This clonotype was counted only a few times. The rearrangement joins TRBV3-1 to TRBJ2-7; possible D gene TRBD2, 5 bases. This CDR3 contains 17 residues. Germline V gene data show CDR1 as LGHDT and CDR2 as YNNKEL (reference sequence). With 4 bases removed from V and 2 bases from J, the gap between germline ends came to 21 bases. CDR3 sequence (DNA): TGTGCCAGCAGCCTCAAACCCTTGACCGGAGGTCCCTACGAGCAGTACTTC. It specifies CASSLKPLTGGPYEQYF.

This clonotype was picked up a small number of times. The genes are TRBV12-3 or TRBV12-4 and TRBJ2-5; 8 bases are a match to TRBD2. This CDR3 comprises 14 residues. V shed 5 bases and J 5 bases; nucleotides not matched to a gene: 7. CDR3 sequence: CASSTLAEMETQYF. In DNA, the CDR3 is TGTGCCAGCAGTACACTAGCGGAGATGGAGACCCAGTACTTC.

A few counts support this clonotype. The chain links TRBV20-1 to TRBJ2-3; the D gene is possibly TRBD2 (6 bases). With 3 bases removed from V and 0 bases from J, the gap between germline ends came to 10 bases. The CDR3 consists of 14 residues. Germline CDR1 and CDR2: DFQATT and SNEGSKA (reference sequence). DNA for the CDR3: TGCAGTGCTAGGCGCGGGGCTAGCACAGATACGCAGTATTTT. It is translated as CSARRGASTDTQYF.

The V gene is TRBV5-5, the J gene TRBJ1-2; 8 positions agree with TRBD1. Germline values: CDR1 SGHKS, CDR2 YYEKEE (reference sequence). Losses at the gene ends were 4 bases for V and 4 bases for J; bases not matched to a gene: 9. This CDR3 has 15 amino acids. The CDR3, as DNA: TGTGCCAGCAGCGGGGGGGGACAGGAGCGCTATGGCTACACCTTC. Its protein product is CASSGGGQERYGYTF.

The chain has TRBV20-1 and TRBJ1-5, with D unresolved. CDR1 DFQATT and CDR2 SNEGSKA come from the germline V gene (reference sequence). The CDR3 is 14 residues long. The V end was cut by 3 bases, the J end by 0 bases, with 9 bases between. CDR3 sequence (DNA): TGCAGTGCTAGGTCCCGGATTAGCAATCAGCCCCAGCATTTT. Residues: CSARSRISNQPQHF.

This clonotype was seen a handful of times. CDR3 coding DNA: TGTGCCAGCATGGTTCGGGACACGTCTTACAATGAGCAGTTCTTC. This codes for CASMVRDTSYNEQFF. This chain links TRBV5-5 with TRBJ2-1; D might be TRBD1 (6 bases). There are 15 residues in the CDR3. The V gene lost 6 bases and the J gene lost 4 bases, with 17 bases spanning the gap. Per the germline V gene, CDR1 is SGHKS and CDR2 is YYEKEE (reference sequence).

This clonotype was counted only a few times. The V and J genes are TRBV4-2 and TRBJ2-2; D may be TRBD1 (6 bases). The CDR3 has 15 amino acids. CDR1 is LGHNA and CDR2 is YNFKEQ in the germline V gene. Trimming stripped 7 bases from V and 2 bases from J, with 14 bases between. Written as DNA, the CDR3 is TGTGCCAGCAACCACAGGGTCCAAAACACCGGGGAGCTGTTTTTT. Translating gives CASNHRVQNTGELFF.

The gene calls are TRBV4-2 and TRBJ2-7; possible D gene TRBD2, 5 bases. This CDR3 spans 13 amino acids. CDR1 and CDR2 (germline): LGHNA, YNFKEQ. The V end was cut by 0 bases, the J end by 6 bases, with 9 bases between. As DNA, the CDR3 is TGTGCCAGCAGCCAAGATAGCGCGGGCGAGCAGTACTTC. Protein: CASSQDSAGEQYF.